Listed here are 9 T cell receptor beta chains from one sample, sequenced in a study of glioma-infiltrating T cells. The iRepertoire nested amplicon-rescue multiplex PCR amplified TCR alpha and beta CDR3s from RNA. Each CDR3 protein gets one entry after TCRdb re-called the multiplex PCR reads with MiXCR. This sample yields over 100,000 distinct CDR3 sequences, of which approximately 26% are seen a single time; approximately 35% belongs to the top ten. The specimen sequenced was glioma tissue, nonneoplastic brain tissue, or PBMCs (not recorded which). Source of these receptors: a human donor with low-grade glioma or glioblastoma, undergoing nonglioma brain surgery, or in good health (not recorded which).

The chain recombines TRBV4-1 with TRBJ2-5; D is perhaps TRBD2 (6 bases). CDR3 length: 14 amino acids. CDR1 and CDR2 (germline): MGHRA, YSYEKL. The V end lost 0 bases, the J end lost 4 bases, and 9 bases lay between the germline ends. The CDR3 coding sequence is TGCGCCAGCAGCCAAGATGCGGGGATAGAGACCCAGTACTTC. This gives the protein CASSQDAGIETQYF.

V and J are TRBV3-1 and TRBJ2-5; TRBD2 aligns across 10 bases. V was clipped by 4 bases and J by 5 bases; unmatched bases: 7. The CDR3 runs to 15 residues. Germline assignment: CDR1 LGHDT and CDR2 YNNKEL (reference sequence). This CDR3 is CASSRTGLAFETQYF. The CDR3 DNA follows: TGTGCCAGCAGCCGAACGGGACTAGCGTTCGAGACCCAGTACTTC.

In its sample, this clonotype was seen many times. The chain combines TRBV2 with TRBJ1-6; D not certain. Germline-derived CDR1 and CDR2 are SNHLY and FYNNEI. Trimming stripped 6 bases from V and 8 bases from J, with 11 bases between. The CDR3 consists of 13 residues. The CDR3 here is CASSVAEYSPLHF. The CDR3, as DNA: TGTGCCAGCAGCGTGGCTGAATATTCACCCCTCCACTTT.

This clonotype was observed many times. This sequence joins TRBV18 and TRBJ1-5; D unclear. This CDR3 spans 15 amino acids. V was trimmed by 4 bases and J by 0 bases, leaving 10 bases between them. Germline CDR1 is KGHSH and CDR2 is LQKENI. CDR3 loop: CASSLEGYSNQPQHF. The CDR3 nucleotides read TGTGCCAGCTCACTAGAGGGTTATAGCAATCAGCCCCAGCATTTT.

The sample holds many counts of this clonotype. The DNA of the CDR3 is TGTGCCAGCAGTGAGGCTGGGCACGATACGCAGTATTTT. Translated: CASSEAGHDTQYF. The J gene is TRBJ2-3, the V gene TRBV12-3 or TRBV12-4, with D hard to call. Trimming stripped 5 bases from V and 6 bases from J, with 12 bases between. CDR3 size: 13 residues.

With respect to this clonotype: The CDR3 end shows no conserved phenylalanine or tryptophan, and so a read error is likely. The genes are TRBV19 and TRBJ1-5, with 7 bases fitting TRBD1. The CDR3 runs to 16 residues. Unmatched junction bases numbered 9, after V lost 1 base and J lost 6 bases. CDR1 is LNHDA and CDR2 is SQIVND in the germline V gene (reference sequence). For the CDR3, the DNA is TGTGCCAGTAGTATAGTGACAGGGAGTAATACTCAGCCCCAGCATCTT. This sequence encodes CASSIVTGSNTQPQHL.

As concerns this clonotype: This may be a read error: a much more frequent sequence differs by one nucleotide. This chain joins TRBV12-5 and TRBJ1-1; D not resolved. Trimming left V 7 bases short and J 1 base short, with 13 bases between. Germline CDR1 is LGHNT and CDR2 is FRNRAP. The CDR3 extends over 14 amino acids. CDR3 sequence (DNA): TGTGCTAGTGCCCTCCGCGGACCGAACACTGAAGCTTTCTTT. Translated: CASALRGPNTEAFF.

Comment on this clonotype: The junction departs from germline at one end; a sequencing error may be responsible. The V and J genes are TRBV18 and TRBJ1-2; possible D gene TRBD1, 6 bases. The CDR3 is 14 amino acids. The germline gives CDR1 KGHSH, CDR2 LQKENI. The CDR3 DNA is TGTGCAAGCTCTAACAGGGAGAACAACTATGGCTACGCCTTC. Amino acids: CASSNRENNYGYAF.

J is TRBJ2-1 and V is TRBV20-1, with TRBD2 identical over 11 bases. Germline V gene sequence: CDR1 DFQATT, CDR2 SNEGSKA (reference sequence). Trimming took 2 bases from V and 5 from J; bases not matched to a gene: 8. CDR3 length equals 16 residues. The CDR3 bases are TGCAGTGCTAGACCTAGACTAGCGGGATGGGACAATGAGCAGTTCTTC. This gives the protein CSARPRLAGWDNEQFF.